This TCR beta chain was recovered during a study of blood T cells in healthy people across ages (dated by TCRdb to about 2015). Broadly, across the study: In model experiments, template switching captured roughly one uniquely barcoded TCR beta cDNA molecule for every two T cells. To track age-related changes in TCR beta repertoire diversity, the study relied on deep sequencing normalized with unique cDNA molecular identifiers. The donors were divided into four age groups: young (average around 15 years), middle-aged (roughly 42), aged (roughly 66) and long-lived (around 80). The study analyzed two additional independent replicas of 1 million unique cDNA reads from the same blood draw for two donors, one aged 18 to 30 and one aged 80 or older. Overall study results and their limits: Estimates of total diversity from one million sequenced T cells were regarded as lower bounds and underestimates. Since profiling was done on bulk unsorted PBMCs, naive and antigen-experienced compartments could not be conclusively compared. As age increased, observed TCR beta diversity per million T cells dropped in a roughly linear way, and a significant reduction was already evident by age roughly 40. Compared with the aged group, the long-lived group had more naive CD4+ T cells, fewer expanded clones and increased TCR diversity, suggesting age selection. The CMV infection status of donors was not known, potentially confounding age-related changes in expanded clonotypes. There was a strong correlation between observed TCR beta diversity and the percentage of naive T cells measured by flow cytometry.

V is pared back by 6 bases and J by 4 bases, with 12 bases lying between the germline termini. The CDR3, from cysteine to phenylalanine, totals 12 residues. Only CDR3 DNA is held: 36 bases, read in frame from base 1. The germline V gene (reference sequence) gives CDR1 as DFQATT and CDR2 as SNEGSKA. In the case of this clonotype: Its binding antigen is unknown. One base away there is no much larger clone; base qualities are not given.

To prepare the library, 5' RACE was applied. Sequenced using an Illumina HiSeq 2500. A second PCR of about 6 to 12 cycles was run with a J-beta primer mix and a sample-barcoded 5' primer. Each TCR beta cDNA molecule received a unique molecular identifier from a template-switch 5' adaptor carrying 12 random nucleotides. Each sample yielded at least 2.5 million CDR3-containing paired-end reads. All of the RNA was converted into first-strand cDNA using the Mint cDNA synthesis kit, with a TRBC-specific oligonucleotide serving as the primer. Following uracil-DNA glycosylase treatment, a first 18-cycle PCR with universal primers M1SS and BC2_uni_R was performed on all cDNA. On the authors' methods: Normalization of each sample was performed by random selection of 1 million high-quality reads, each carrying a distinct molecular identifier. Reads with shared molecular identifiers were discarded instead of being binned into consensus sequences. MiTCR, run with a Q25 quality threshold and the strictest error-elimination algorithm, handled CDR3 identification, clonotype clustering and error correction. A nonparametric unseen species model using Euler transformation provided a lower-bound estimate of total TCR beta diversity. TCRdb reanalyzed the raw reads on its own, using fastp at Q25 for trimming and MiXCR for clone calling, and kept in-frame beta chains. Identical CDR3 protein sequences are pooled into one entry, listed with their most common genes and DNA. TCRdb, not the authors, supplied the V and J calls. The sample has about 560,000 distinct CDR3 sequences on record, about 27% of them singletons. The ten largest clones add up to 3% to 4.5% of the sample.

The donors were 40 or so Caucasian individuals from Russia, aged roughly 6 to 100 years, who were systemically healthy. Each donor gave approximately 9.3 milliliters of peripheral blood, collected into EDTA-treated Vacutainer tubes. PBMCs were isolated by Ficoll-Paque density-gradient centrifugation, with at least 6 million obtained per sample. Total RNA was extracted from PBMCs with Trizol reagent, with at least 5 micrograms obtained per sample. Naive CD45RAhigh/CD27high T cell percentages were measured by flow cytometry on a PBMC aliquot from every donor. These same data were also listed under a study on T cells of mothers and their children. In that second paper, the authors write: Donors were nine systemically healthy Caucasian individuals: three mothers and their six children. cDNA synthesis consumed the entire amount of extracted RNA, loaded at approximately 1.6 ug RNA in each 15 ul reaction. In the second PCR, the M1S primer introduced both the sample barcodes and 2-4 random nucleotides. More than 8 million TCR beta CDR3 reads were obtained from each mother, and some 3.3 million reads were obtained from each child. Thymic selection shapes the output of TCR recombination in a similar way in related and unrelated pairs, and inherited differences have a minor effect. Related mother-child pairs always showed normalized repertoire overlap that was slightly higher than in unrelated mother-child pairs, though the difference was never significant. No persistent microchimeric T cell clones were detected, at a sensitivity of approximately 100 clones per million clonotypes. To look for features that set related mother-child pairs apart from unrelated individuals, the researchers ran deep NGS to compare the TCR beta repertoires of mothers and children. Mothers averaged roughly 36 +/- 4 years of age and children averaged about 10 +/- 4 years. After adapter ligation with NEBNext reagents, the libraries were sequenced on Illumina HiSeq 2000 with 100+100 nt paired-end reads. To prevent cross-contamination, the mother and child libraries were prepared a month apart and were sequenced in separate runs. For each donor, somewhere between roughly 450,000 and 2,000,000 distinct TCR beta clonotypes were identified. Naive TCR beta clonotypes were estimated from low-frequency clonotypes matched to each donor's FACS-determined naive share, without sorting.

In this chain, TRBV20-1 is recombined with TRBJ2-5, and possibly TRBD2, on 6 matching bases. The receptor was isolated from a boy between 2 and 10 years old in good health. The sequencing input was blood. The bases read TGCAGTGCCAGGAGGGCCCTAGAGACCCAGTACTTC. Translated, it reads CSARRALETQYF.